These 21 T cell receptor beta chains were all obtained from the same sample, sequenced in a study of blood T cell repertoires in COVID-19. Some clones are missing from TCRdb's copy, which holds only in-frame ones; the method was immunoSEQ multiplex PCR. The table includes 310,000 or so clones, more than 80% detected once. The sample consisted of peripheral blood. These receptors were collected from a man between 18 and 29 years old who had recovered from COVID-19.

The chain couples TRBV2 to TRBJ1-5; tentative D call: TRBD1 (6 bases). The V end was cut by 4 bases, the J end by 2 bases, with 15 bases between. Germline CDR1 and CDR2: SNHLY and FYNNEI. The CDR3 has 16 residues. The CDR3 protein is CASSGSGGVGNQPQHF. The CDR3 nucleotides are TGTGCCAGCAGTGGATCGGGGGGCGTTGGCAATCAGCCCCAGCATTTT. Variable domain in full (rest from reference TRBV2 and TRBJ1-5): EPEVTQTPSHQVTQMGQEVILRCVPISNHLYFYWYRQILGQKVEFLVSFYNNEISEKSEIFDDQFSVERPDGSNFTLKIRSTKLEDSAMYFCASSGSGGVGNQPQHFGDGTRLSIL.

The chain is built from TRBV5-1 and TRBJ2-5, with 8 positions matching TRBD1. J was trimmed by 4 bases and V by 0 bases; bases with no gene match: 8. The CDR3 totals 16 residues. Germline CDR1 reads SGHRS; CDR2 reads YFSETQ. CDR3 amino acids: CASSLAPTGGGETQYF. CDR3 sequence (DNA): TGCGCCAGCAGCTTGGCTCCCACAGGGGGAGGAGAGACCCAGTACTTC.

The V and J genes are TRBV5-1 and TRBJ2-7; TRBD2 aligns across 12 bases. V was pared by 4 bases and J by 5 bases, with 4 bases of the junction left unmatched. The germline V gene encodes CDR1 SGHRS and CDR2 YFSETQ. The CDR3 length is 14 residues. The CDR3 DNA follows: TGCGCCAGCAGCGCAACTAGCGGGAGGAACGAGCAGTACTTC. Residues: CASSATSGRNEQYF.

The chain employs TRBV6-6 and TRBJ2-7; D not resolved. Trimming pared 0 bases from V and 3 bases from J, leaving 9 bases between. Per the germline V gene, CDR1 is MNHNY and CDR2 is SVGAGI (reference sequence). The CDR3 is 14 residues long. In DNA form, the CDR3 reads TGTGCCAGCAGTTACTCCCAGTATGGCTACGAGCAGTACTTC. Translating gives CASSYSQYGYEQYF.

This chain connects TRBV23-1 to TRBJ2-1; 10 positions match TRBD1. TRBV23-1 is sorted into the ORF group, with uncertain function. With V trimmed by 2 bases and J by 2 bases, 12 bases remained unmatched. This CDR3 region has 19 residues. CDR3 bases: TGCGCCAGCAGTCAAATGGGACAGGGGTTCGTCCTACCCTACAATGAGCAGTTCTTC. Encoded protein: CASSQMGQGFVLPYNEQFF.

This clone was observed a single time. The chain recombines TRBV18 with TRBJ1-1; D call uncertain. The CDR3 length is 14 residues. Between the trimmed V and J ends, which lost 0 bases and 5 bases, there was a span of 10 bases. From germline, CDR1 is KGHSH and CDR2 LQKENI. This chain's CDR3 is CASSPPVSRTEAFF. For the CDR3, the DNA is TGTGCCAGCTCACCACCGGTGAGCCGGACTGAAGCTTTCTTT.

This chain links TRBV20-1 with TRBJ2-7, with 9 bases matching TRBD1. The CDR3 has 15 amino acids. Germline CDR1 is DFQATT and CDR2 is SNEGSKA (reference sequence). Unmatched junction bases numbered 6, after V lost 3 bases and J lost 0 bases. CDR3 bases: TGCAGTGCTAGTCCGGGACAGGGTCACTCCTACGAGCAGTACTTC. It translates to CSASPGQGHSYEQYF.

The chain carries TRBV18 and TRBJ2-7; tentative D call: TRBD1 (6 bases). Trimming pared 8 bases from V and 1 base from J, leaving 9 bases between. Germline CDR1 is KGHSH and CDR2 is LQKENI. The CDR3 is made up of 12 amino acids. CDR3 in DNA: TGTGCCAGCGCTGGACAGTCCTACGAGCAGTACTTC. As protein: CASAGQSYEQYF.

This sequence joins TRBV6-5 and TRBJ2-1; 9 bases fit TRBD1. V was clipped by 3 bases and J by 10 bases; unmatched bases: 10. Germline values: CDR1 MNHEY, CDR2 SVGAGI. This CDR3 spans 15 amino acids. Written as DNA, the CDR3 is TGTGCCAGCAGTTATTCCGGGACAGGGAGGAGGGAGCAGTTCTTC. This translates into CASSYSGTGRREQFF.

This chain uses TRBV28 with TRBJ1-3, with D perhaps matching TRBD1 (5 bases). Trimming shortened V by 6 bases and J by 4 bases, and 16 bases separated the two germline ends. CDR1 and CDR2 from the germline V gene are MDHEN and SYDVKM. The length of the CDR3 is 15 residues. The CDR3 DNA reads TGTGCCAGCAGACCGGGGGACCCCCCCGGAAACACCATATATTTT. Translating gives CASRPGDPPGNTIYF. The variable domain in full, completed from reference TRBV28 and TRBJ1-3, reads DVKVTQSSRYLVKRTGEKVFLECVQDMDHENMFWYRQDPGLGLRLIYFSYDVKMKEKGDIPEGYSVSREKKERFSLILESASTNQTSMYLCASRPGDPPGNTIYFGEGSWLTVV.

The chain uses TRBV5-6 and TRBJ1-1, with no clear D. Per germline, CDR1 SGHDT and CDR2 YYEEEE. The CDR3 covers 13 residues. V lost 4 bases and J lost 8, with 15 bases in between. The CDR3 region has the DNA TGTGCCAGCAGCCCCGGGGAGGGTAGGGAAGCTTTCTTT. Amino acids: CASSPGEGREAFF.

The rearrangement joins TRBV5-6 to TRBJ1-2; D possibly corresponds to TRBD1 (6 bases). The CDR3 covers 14 residues. CDR1 and CDR2 (germline): SGHDT, YYEEEE. Trimming removed 0 bases from V and 0 bases from J, with 6 bases in between. The DNA of the CDR3 is TGTGCCAGCAGCTTGGGACAGGCTAACTATGGCTACACCTTC. As protein: CASSLGQANYGYTF.

This clone was seen a single time. The genes are TRBV7-2 and TRBJ1-1; 7 positions agree with TRBD1. CDR3 length: 15 amino acids. CDR1 and CDR2 from the germline V gene are SGHTA and FQGNSA. Trimming took 5 bases from V and 1 from J; bases not matched to a gene: 7. The CDR3 reads CASSPRDSWNTEAFF. The CDR3 DNA reads TGTGCCAGCAGCCCCCGGGACAGCTGGAACACTGAAGCTTTCTTT.

The chain's CDR3 is CASTLGGGDGQYF. CDR3 coding DNA: TGTGCCAGCACCTTAGGGGGGGGAGACGGGCAGTACTTC. The chain recombines TRBV28 with TRBJ2-7; maybe TRBD2 (7 bases). The CDR3 covers 13 residues. Germline V gene lookup returns CDR1 MDHEN and CDR2 SYDVKM. Between the trimmed V and J ends, which lost 7 bases and 9 bases, there was a span of 19 bases.

This sequence joins TRBV3-1 (or the pseudogene TRBV3-2) and TRBJ2-1, with a tentative D call TRBD2 (7 bases). The V and J ends lost 0 bases and 0 bases respectively, with 15 bases between them. CDR3 length: 18 amino acids. Germline V CDR1 and CDR2: LGHDT, YNNKEL (reference sequence). This chain's CDR3 is CASSQDGAAGASYNEQFF. DNA for the CDR3: TGTGCCAGCAGCCAAGATGGGGCGGCGGGGGCCTCCTACAATGAGCAGTTCTTC.

The chain combines TRBV19 with TRBJ1-4; 7 bases are shared with TRBD1. CDR1 is LNHDA, CDR2 SQIVND, per germline (reference sequence). This CDR3 is 11 amino acids long. Unmatched junction bases numbered 2, after V lost 8 bases and J lost 8 bases. The CDR3 bases are TGTGCCAGTGGGACAGCAGAAAAACTGTTTTTT. It specifies CASGTAEKLFF.

The chain couples TRBV28 to TRBJ2-4; 11 bases agree with TRBD2. Looked up from germline, CDR1 is MDHEN and CDR2 is SYDVKM. V trimming: 7 bases; J trimming: 8 bases; junction bases outside the gene matches: 1. The CDR3 totals 12 residues. CDR3 DNA sequence: TGTGCCAGCAAACTAGCGGGGGACATTCAGTACTTC. Translated, it gives CASKLAGDIQYF.

The chain joins TRBV19 to TRBJ2-1; 13 bases map to TRBD2. With V trimmed by 1 base and J by 7 bases, 10 bases remained unmatched. Per germline, CDR1 LNHDA and CDR2 SQIVND (reference sequence). The CDR3 extends over 18 amino acids. DNA for the CDR3: TGTGCCAGTAGTATAGCTCACGGGACTAGCGGGACTCGGAATGAGCAGTTCTTC. Its translation: CASSIAHGTSGTRNEQFF.

The rearrangement joins TRBV6-5 to TRBJ1-1; 7 nucleotides line up with TRBD1. Germline values: CDR1 MNHEY, CDR2 SVGAGI. This CDR3 has 14 residues. V lost 4 bases to trimming and J lost 2 bases; unmatched junction nucleotides: 4. The CDR3 loop reads CASSSQGGNTEAFF. The CDR3 DNA sequence: TGTGCCAGCAGTTCTCAGGGGGGAAACACTGAAGCTTTCTTT.

The rearrangement uses TRBV9 and TRBJ2-2; 10 nucleotides match TRBD2. The CDR3 loop spans 19 amino acids. Unmatched junction bases numbered 13, after V lost 4 bases and J lost 1 base. Germline V lookup: CDR1 SGDLS, CDR2 YYNGEE. DNA of the CDR3: TGTGCCAGCAGCTCCCCCCGGCCTAGCGGGGGCCTGAACACCGGGGAGCTGTTTTTT. Protein sequence: CASSSPRPSGGLNTGELFF.

CDR3 DNA sequence: TGCGCCAGCAGCCAAGCTAGTCGACTAGCGGGTGAGACCCAGTACTTC. It translates to CASSQASRLAGETQYF. This rearrangement joins TRBV4-1 to TRBJ2-5; 10 nucleotides align to TRBD2. Germline CDR1 is MGHRA and CDR2 is YSYEKL. This CDR3 has 16 amino acids. The ends lost 1 base at V and 5 bases at J; junction bases unmatched: 7.